This T cell receptor (beta chain) derives from a study of blood T cells in healthy people across ages. Overall study results and limits: Higher naive T cell percentage went strongly together with higher TCR beta diversity.

A second roughly 7 to 12 cycle PCR used barcoded and J-beta primers. TCRdb processed the 5' RACE reads anew with MiXCR; each CDR3 protein has one entry. This sample has hundreds of thousands of distinct CDR3 sequences, with approximately 31% found just once. This clonotype has ten or more counts. The antigen remains undetermined. Sequencing was done on a sample of blood. The source of this sequence is a woman older than 75 in good health.

The CDR3 loop reads CAISERTAQYNSPLHF. The CDR3 nucleotides are TGTGCCATCAGTGAGAGGACAGCTCAATATAATTCACCCCTCCACTTT. The V gene is TRBV10-3, the J gene TRBJ1-6, with D perhaps matching TRBD1 (6 bases). V was trimmed by 2 bases and J by 4 bases, leaving 12 bases between them. CDR1 is ENHRY, CDR2 SYGVKD, per germline. CDR3 length equals 16 residues.